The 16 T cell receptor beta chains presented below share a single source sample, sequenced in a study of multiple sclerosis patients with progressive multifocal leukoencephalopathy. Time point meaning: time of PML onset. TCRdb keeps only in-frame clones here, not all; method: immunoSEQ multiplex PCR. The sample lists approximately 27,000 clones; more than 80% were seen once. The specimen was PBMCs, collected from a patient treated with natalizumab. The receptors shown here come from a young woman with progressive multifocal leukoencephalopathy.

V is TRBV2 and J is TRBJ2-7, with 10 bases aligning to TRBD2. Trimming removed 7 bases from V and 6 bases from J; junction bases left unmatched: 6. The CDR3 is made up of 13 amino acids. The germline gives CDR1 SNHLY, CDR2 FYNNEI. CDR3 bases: TGTGCCAGCAACCTAGCGGGAGAGGTCGAGCAGTACTTC. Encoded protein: CASNLAGEVEQYF.

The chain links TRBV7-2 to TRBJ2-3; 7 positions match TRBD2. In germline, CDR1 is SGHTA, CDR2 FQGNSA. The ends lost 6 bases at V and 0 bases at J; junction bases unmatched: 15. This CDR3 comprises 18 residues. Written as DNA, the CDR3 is TGTGCCAGCAGATCGAACGTGCGGGGGATCTCTAGCACAGATACGCAGTATTTT. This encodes CASRSNVRGISSTDTQYF.

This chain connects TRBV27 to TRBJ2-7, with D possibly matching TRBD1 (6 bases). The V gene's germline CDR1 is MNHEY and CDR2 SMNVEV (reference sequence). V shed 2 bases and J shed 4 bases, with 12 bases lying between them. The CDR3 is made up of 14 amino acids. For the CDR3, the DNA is TGTGCCAGCAGTTTACGTCCACAGGGTTACGAGCAGTACTTC. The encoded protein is CASSLRPQGYEQYF.

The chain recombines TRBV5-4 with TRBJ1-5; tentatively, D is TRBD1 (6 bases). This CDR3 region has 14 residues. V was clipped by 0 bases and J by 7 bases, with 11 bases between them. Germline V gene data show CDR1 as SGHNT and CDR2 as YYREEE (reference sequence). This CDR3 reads CASSLAGGRQPQHF. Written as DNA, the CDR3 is TGTGCCAGCAGCTTGGCCGGGGGCCGACAGCCCCAGCATTTT. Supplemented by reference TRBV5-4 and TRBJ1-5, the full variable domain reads ETGVTQSPTHLIKTRGQQVTLRCSSQSGHNTVSWYQQALGQGPQFIFQYYREEENGRGNFPPRFSGLQFPNYSSELNVNALELDDSALYLCASSLAGGRQPQHFGDGTRLSIL.

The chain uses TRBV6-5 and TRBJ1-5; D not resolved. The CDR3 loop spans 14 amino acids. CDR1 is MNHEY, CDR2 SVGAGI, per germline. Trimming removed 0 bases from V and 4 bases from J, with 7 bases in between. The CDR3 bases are TGTGCCAGCAGTTACTCCTCCGAAAATCAGCCCCAGCATTTT. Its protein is CASSYSSENQPQHF.

CDR3 protein: CSVEAVSDTQYF. The CDR3, as DNA: TGCAGCGTTGAGGCAGTTTCAGATACGCAGTATTTT. The V call is TRBV29-1, the J call TRBJ2-3; unclear D gene. V lost 3 bases and J lost 4, with 8 bases in between. Germline lookup yields CDR1 SQVTM and CDR2 ANQGSEA. There are 12 residues in the CDR3.

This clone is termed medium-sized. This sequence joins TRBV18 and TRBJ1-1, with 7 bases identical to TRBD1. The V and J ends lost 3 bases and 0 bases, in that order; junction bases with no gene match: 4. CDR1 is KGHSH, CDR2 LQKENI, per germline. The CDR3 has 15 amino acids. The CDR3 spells CASSPTGQLNTEAFF. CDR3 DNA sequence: TGTGCCAGCTCACCTACGGGACAGCTGAACACTGAAGCTTTCTTT.

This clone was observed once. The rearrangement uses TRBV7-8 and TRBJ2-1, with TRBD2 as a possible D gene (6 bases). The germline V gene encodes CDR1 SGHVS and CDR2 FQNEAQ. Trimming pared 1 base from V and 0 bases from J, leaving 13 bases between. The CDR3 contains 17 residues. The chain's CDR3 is CASSLVVGGSSYNEQFF. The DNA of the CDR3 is TGTGCCAGCAGCTTAGTCGTGGGGGGTAGCTCCTACAATGAGCAGTTCTTC.

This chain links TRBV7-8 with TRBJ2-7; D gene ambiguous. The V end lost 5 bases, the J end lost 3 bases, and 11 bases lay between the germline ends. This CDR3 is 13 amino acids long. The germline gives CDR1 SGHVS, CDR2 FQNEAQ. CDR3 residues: CASSPPYNYEQYF. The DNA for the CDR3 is TGTGCCAGCAGCCCGCCCTATAACTACGAGCAGTACTTC.

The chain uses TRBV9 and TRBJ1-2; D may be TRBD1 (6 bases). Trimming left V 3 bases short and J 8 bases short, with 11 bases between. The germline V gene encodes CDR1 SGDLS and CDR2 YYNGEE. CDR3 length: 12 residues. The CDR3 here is CASSGNRVGYTF. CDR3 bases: TGTGCCAGCAGCGGTAACAGGGTCGGCTACACCTTC. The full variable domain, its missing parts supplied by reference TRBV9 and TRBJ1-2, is DSGVTQTPKHLITATGQRVTLRCSPRSGDLSVYWYQQSLDQGLQFLIQYYNGEERAKGNILERFSAQQFPDLHSELNLSSLELGDSALYFCASSGNRVGYTFGSGTRLTVV.

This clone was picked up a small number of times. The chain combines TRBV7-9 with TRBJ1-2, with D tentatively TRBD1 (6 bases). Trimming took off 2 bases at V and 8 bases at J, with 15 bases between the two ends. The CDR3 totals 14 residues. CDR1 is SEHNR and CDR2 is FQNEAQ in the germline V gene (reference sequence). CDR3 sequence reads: CASSLSGQPEGYTF. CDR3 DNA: TGTGCCAGCAGCTTATCGGGACAACCGGAGGGCTACACCTTC.

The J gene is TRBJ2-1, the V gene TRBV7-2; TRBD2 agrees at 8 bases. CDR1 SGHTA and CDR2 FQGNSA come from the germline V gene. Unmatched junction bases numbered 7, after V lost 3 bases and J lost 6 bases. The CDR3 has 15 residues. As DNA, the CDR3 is TGTGCCAGCAGCTTCCAGCGGGGGCTGGGCAATGAGCAGTTCTTC. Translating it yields CASSFQRGLGNEQFF.

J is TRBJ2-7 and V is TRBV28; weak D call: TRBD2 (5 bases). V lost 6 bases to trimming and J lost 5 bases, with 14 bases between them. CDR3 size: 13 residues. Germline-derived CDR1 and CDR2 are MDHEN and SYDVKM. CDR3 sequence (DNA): TGTGCCAGCAGCAACGTAGAAGCGGACGAGCAGTACTTC. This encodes CASSNVEADEQYF.

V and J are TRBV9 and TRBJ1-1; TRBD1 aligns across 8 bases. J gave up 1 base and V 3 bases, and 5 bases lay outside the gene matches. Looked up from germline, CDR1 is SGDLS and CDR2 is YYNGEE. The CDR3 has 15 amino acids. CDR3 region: CASSAGQGPNTEAFF. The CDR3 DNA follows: TGTGCCAGCAGCGCCGGACAGGGCCCGAACACTGAAGCTTTCTTT.

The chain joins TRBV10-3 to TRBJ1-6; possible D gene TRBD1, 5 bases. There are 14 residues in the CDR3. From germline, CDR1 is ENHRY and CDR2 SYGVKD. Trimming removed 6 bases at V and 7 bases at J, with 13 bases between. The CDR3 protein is CAIRGGVDNSPLHF. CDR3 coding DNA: TGTGCCATCAGAGGAGGGGTAGACAATTCACCCCTCCACTTT.

CDR3: CASSLQGYEQYF. The CDR3 DNA is TGTGCCAGCAGCCTACAAGGGTACGAGCAGTACTTC. This rearrangement joins TRBV7-2 to TRBJ2-5; no clear D. The end of the DNA aligns better with TRBJ2-7, so the J call may be wrong. The CDR3 sequence is 12 residues long. The germline V gene encodes CDR1 SGHTA and CDR2 FQGNSA.